This T cell receptor (beta chain) stems from a study of beta chain features in type 1 diabetes. Study-wide findings and caveats: There was a moderate but significant shortening of TCRB CDR3s in all four CD4+ subsets of Type 1 diabetes patients.

Germline CDR1 reads SEHNR; CDR2 reads FQNEAQ (reference sequence). The CDR3 is 14 residues long. V shed 3 bases, J shed 4 bases, and the junction held 2 bases outside the gene matches. The table lists this clone with a few counts. Its antigen is unidentified. Sequencing targeted expressed TCRB transcripts, as all isolated RNA had been reverse transcribed. Sequencing used immunoSEQ multiplex PCR; TCRdb keeps in-frame clones, though not all of them. In the table there are about 640,000 clones, around 12% of which are singletons. This rearrangement joins TRBV7-9 to TRBJ2-5, with 10 bases that match TRBD1. The TCR sequence derives from a man younger than 40 with type 1 diabetes. The sample was naive CD4+ T cells from blood. The CDR3 region is CASSLTGGRETQYF. The CDR3 DNA follows: TGTGCCAGCAGCTTGACAGGGGGCCGAGAGACCCAGTACTTC.